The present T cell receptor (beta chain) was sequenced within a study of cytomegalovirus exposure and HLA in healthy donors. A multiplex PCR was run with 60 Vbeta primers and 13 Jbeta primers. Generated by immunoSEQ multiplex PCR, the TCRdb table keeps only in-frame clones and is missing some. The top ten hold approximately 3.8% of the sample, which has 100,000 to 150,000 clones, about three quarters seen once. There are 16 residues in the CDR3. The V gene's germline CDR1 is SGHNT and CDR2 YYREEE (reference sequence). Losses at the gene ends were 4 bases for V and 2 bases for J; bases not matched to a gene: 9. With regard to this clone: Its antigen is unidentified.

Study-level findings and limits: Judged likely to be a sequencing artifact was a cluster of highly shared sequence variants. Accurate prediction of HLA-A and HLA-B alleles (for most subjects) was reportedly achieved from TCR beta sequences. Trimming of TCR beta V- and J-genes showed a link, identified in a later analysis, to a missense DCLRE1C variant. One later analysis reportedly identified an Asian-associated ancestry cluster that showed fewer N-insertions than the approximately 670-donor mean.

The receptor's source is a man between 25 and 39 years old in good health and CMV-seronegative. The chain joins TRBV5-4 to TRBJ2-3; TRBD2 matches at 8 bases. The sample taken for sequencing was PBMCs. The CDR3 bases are TGTGCCAGCAGCCGCCTACTAGCGGACTACACAGATACGCAGTATTTT. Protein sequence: CASSRLLADYTDTQYF. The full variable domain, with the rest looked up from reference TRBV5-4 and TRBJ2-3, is ETGVTQSPTHLIKTRGQQVTLRCSSQSGHNTVSWYQQALGQGPQFIFQYYREEENGRGNFPPRFSGLQFPNYSSELNVNALELDDSALYLCASSRLLADYTDTQYFGPGTRLTVL.